The rows below give T cell receptor beta chains drawn from one sample of a study of blood T cell repertoires in COVID-19. Clones were read by immunoSEQ multiplex PCR, and TCRdb kept only the in-frame ones, dropping some. The table shows some 200,000 clones, with 70% to 90% occurring only once. The sequencing sample was made of peripheral blood. The receptors were gathered from a man older than 75 with acute or convalescent COVID-19. CDR3s include the opening cysteine and the closing phenylalanine or tryptophan. The order of the fields is J gene, D gene, V gene, clone size, CDR3 DNA, CDR3 protein. D genes are given only for firm matches. Expanded clones are given a class, and other clones once, few, many or no size at all.

j_gene: TRBJ2-5
d_gene: TRBD2
v_gene: TRBV25-1
abundance: -
CDR3nt: TGTGCCAGCAGTGAATCCGGCGGGAGCGGGGAGACCCAGTACTTC
CDR3aa: CASSESGGSGETQYF

j_gene: TRBJ2-5
d_gene: -
v_gene: TRBV5-8
abundance: -
CDR3nt: TGTGCCAGCAGCGCAGGGTTCAGAGAGACCCAGTACTTC
CDR3aa: CASSAGFRETQYF

j_gene: TRBJ1-1
d_gene: -
v_gene: TRBV29-1
abundance: -
CDR3nt: TGCAGCGCCCTGACAGGAAAGAACACTGAAGCTTTCTTT
CDR3aa: CSALTGKNTEAFF

j_gene: TRBJ2-1
d_gene: TRBD2
v_gene: TRBV24-1
abundance: -
CDR3nt: TGTGCCACCAGTGTTTCTAGCGGGAGCGATGAGCAGTTCTTC
CDR3aa: CATSVSSGSDEQFF

j_gene: TRBJ2-2
d_gene: -
v_gene: TRBV7-3
abundance: -
CDR3nt: TGTGCCAGCAGCCTAAGAACAGGGAATCCCCCGAACACCGGGGAGCTGTTTTTT
CDR3aa: CASSLRTGNPPNTGELFF

j_gene: TRBJ2-1
d_gene: TRBD2
v_gene: TRBV10-3
abundance: few
CDR3nt: TGTGCCATCAGATCGGGACTAGTAAGCAATGAGCAGTTCTTC
CDR3aa: CAIRSGLVSNEQFF

j_gene: TRBJ1-2
d_gene: -
v_gene: TRBV19
abundance: -
CDR3nt: TGTGCCAGTAGTATATTCGGAGGGAACTATGGCTACACCTTC
CDR3aa: CASSIFGGNYGYTF

j_gene: TRBJ1-5
d_gene: -
v_gene: TRBV30
abundance: -
CDR3nt: TGTGCCTGGAGTCGGAAAGGACTTAGCAATCAGCCCCAGCATTTT
CDR3aa: CAWSRKGLSNQPQHF

j_gene: TRBJ2-3
d_gene: -
v_gene: TRBV13
abundance: -
CDR3nt: TGTGCCAGCAGCCCTACAGGCGTGGATACGCAGTATTTT
CDR3aa: CASSPTGVDTQYF

j_gene: TRBJ2-5
d_gene: TRBD2
v_gene: TRBV18
abundance: -
CDR3nt: TGTGCCAGCTCACCCTCGAGCGGGAGCAGCCAAGAGACCCAGTACTTC
CDR3aa: CASSPSSGSSQETQYF

j_gene: TRBJ2-1
d_gene: TRBD2
v_gene: TRBV5-1
abundance: few
CDR3nt: TGCGCCAGCAGCTTAACTAGCGGGGGCTCCTACAATGAGCAGTTCTTC
CDR3aa: CASSLTSGGSYNEQFF

j_gene: TRBJ2-7
d_gene: TRBD2
v_gene: TRBV19
abundance: -
CDR3nt: TGTGCCAGTAGTATCAATCGGGGAGGGGAGCAGTACTTC
CDR3aa: CASSINRGGEQYF

j_gene: TRBJ2-5
d_gene: -
v_gene: TRBV24-1
abundance: -
CDR3nt: TGTGCCACCAGTGCTCTTGACCTAGGAGGGGAGACCCAGTACTTC
CDR3aa: CATSALDLGGETQYF

j_gene: TRBJ2-2
d_gene: -
v_gene: TRBV15
abundance: few
CDR3nt: TGTGCCACCCGAACAGGGTGGTCGTACACCGGGGAGCTGTTTTTT
CDR3aa: CATRTGWSYTGELFF

j_gene: TRBJ2-2
d_gene: -
v_gene: TRBV6-2/TRBV6-3
abundance: -
CDR3nt: TGTGCCAGCAGTGGACCACCGGGACAAACGAACACCGGGGAGCTGTTTTTT
CDR3aa: CASSGPPGQTNTGELFF

j_gene: TRBJ2-2
d_gene: -
v_gene: TRBV7-2
abundance: -
CDR3nt: TGTGCCAGCAGCTTAGTGAGGCAGACCGGGGAGCTGTTTTTT
CDR3aa: CASSLVRQTGELFF

j_gene: TRBJ1-3
d_gene: -
v_gene: TRBV3-1/TRBV3-2
abundance: -
CDR3nt: TGTGCCAGCAGCCAAATTGGAGCTGGAAACACCATATATTTT
CDR3aa: CASSQIGAGNTIYF